The entry below describes one T cell receptor (beta chain). Antigen: not known. V dropped 0 bases and J dropped 16 bases, with 11 bases sitting between them. The CDR3 runs to 12 residues. Germline CDR1 is SGHRS and CDR2 is YFSETQ. Repertoires were generated with immunoSEQ multiplex PCR, while TCRdb's copy carries only in-frame clones and drops some. This table holds 400,000 to 450,000 clones, around 90% found once. The sample is drawn from a study of Ad26.COV2.S vaccination and SARS-CoV-2 variants. Across the study: The vaccine Ad26.COV2.S was put into the muscle once, or twice with 56 days between. Study-wide findings and caveats: Measures of TCR breadth and depth may have fallen short of total T cell responses.

Treatment of the sample: some 19 received Ad26.COV2.S at low or high dose, single or two shots; 5 received placebo; per-sample allocation not given. The investigators took samples on day 63 after the first vaccine or placebo injection. The material sequenced was peripheral blood, taken in a trial of Ad26.COV2.S vaccine versus placebo. The receptor comes from a person aged 18-60 years who received the Ad26.COV2.S COVID-19 vaccine or a placebo. The chain recombines TRBV5-1 with TRBJ1-6; no firm D call. The CDR3 here is CASSLDLHSLHF. CDR3 sequence (DNA): TGCGCCAGCAGCTTGGATCTCCACAGTCTCCACTTT. The full variable domain, rest sourced from reference TRBV5-1 and TRBJ1-6, is KAGVTQTPRYLIKTRGQQVTLSCSPISGHRSVSWYQQTPGQGLQFLFEYFSETQRNKGNFPGRFSGRQFSNSRSEMNVSTLELGDSALYLCASSLDLHSLHFGNGTRLTVT.